This is a list of T cell receptor beta chains from one sample in a study of T cells expressing NK-cell markers. Using the 5' RACE reads, TCRdb records one entry per CDR3 protein without DNA. Its table records around 140,000 distinct CDR3 sequences. Sequenced sample: blood T cells: a sorted CD56 or NKG2C T cell subset, CD4+ or CD8+ T cells, or bulk PBMC T cells (not recorded which). The source of these receptors is a young man in good health. CDR3s include the opening cysteine and the closing phenylalanine or tryptophan.

TRBV12-3/TRBV12-4,TRBJ2-5,CASSVNRDSQETQYF
TRBV12-3/TRBV12-4,TRBJ1-2,CASSLGTGVAYYTF
TRBV7-8,TRBJ2-1,CASSLIAPHNEQFF
TRBV15,TRBJ2-1,CATSRDQGQGNEQFF
TRBV7-9,TRBJ2-1,CASSPDRGRNEQFF
TRBV6-1,TRBJ2-7,CASSEWTSGTRGEQYF
TRBV28,TRBJ2-3,CASTLLRGDTQYF
TRBV5-1,TRBJ2-1,CASSLVTEYNEQFF
TRBV24-1,TRBJ2-3,CATSDLTTDTQYF
TRBV29-1,TRBJ2-2,CSVGWAGELFF
TRBV27,TRBJ2-7,CASSLKRQGYEQYF
TRBV2,TRBJ2-6,CASRPRLGSEANVLTF